Listed here are 2 T cell receptor beta chains from one sample, sequenced in a study of blood T cell repertoires in COVID-19. Produced via immunoSEQ multiplex PCR; TCRdb's table is partial and in-frame only. The table has about 90,000 clones, approximately 86% seen once. Input material: peripheral blood. These receptors were obtained from a man older than 75 with acute or convalescent COVID-19.

V and J are TRBV5-1 and TRBJ2-5; possible D gene TRBD1, 6 bases. Trimming left V 0 bases short and J 5 bases short, with 17 bases between. The CDR3 is made up of 16 amino acids. Germline CDR1 and CDR2: SGHRS and YFSETQ. CDR3 residues: CASSLEGRGVWETQYF. The CDR3 coding sequence is TGCGCCAGCAGCTTGGAGGGCAGGGGAGTATGGGAGACCCAGTACTTC.

The chain carries TRBV19 and TRBJ2-5; D is ambiguous. Trimming shortened V by 2 bases and J by 5 bases, and 9 bases separated the two germline ends. This CDR3 is built from 13 residues. Germline V lookup: CDR1 LNHDA, CDR2 SQIVND (reference sequence). Written as DNA, the CDR3 is TGTGCCAGTAGTATACAGGCCCGGGAGACCCAGTACTTC. Translation gives CASSIQARETQYF.